This entry describes one T cell receptor (beta chain). V lost 2 bases, J lost 6 bases, and 9 bases stayed unmatched. Germline CDR1 reads SGHKS; CDR2 reads YYEKEE (reference sequence). The CDR3 covers 16 residues. This specimen belongs to a study of blood T cell repertoires in COVID-19. Whole-study context: Acute and convalescent COVID-19 samples came from the United States, Italy and Spain. Sources were T cells, B-cell-depleted T cells, or PBMCs; the material itself was cDNA or gDNA.

Methods used by the authors: For nucleated cells, counts were estimated from reference gene primer amplification. Sequencing was performed with immunoSEQ multiplex PCR; in TCRdb, only in-frame clones are kept and a portion is missing. Clonal size and the V and J genes are those of that table, whereas D and trimming came from the DNA. The sample has 55,000 to 85,000 clones, more than 75% seen once. This TCR was recovered from a human donor in a cohort sampled during active COVID-19. This rearrangement joins TRBV5-5 to TRBJ2-3; 10 bases line up with TRBD2. Material: peripheral blood. This CDR3 reads CASSFLAGGFTDTQYF. In DNA form, the CDR3 reads TGTGCCAGCAGCTTCTTAGCGGGGGGTTTCACTGATACGCAGTATTTT.